Presented here are 19 T cell receptor beta chains from one specimen sequenced in a study of untreated major depressive disorder. This table comes from immunoSEQ multiplex PCR, and its TCRdb copy is limited to in-frame clones, with some not included. The profile shows about 13,000 clones, about nine tenths of them singletons. General observations from the study: TRBV05-01 (Vbeta 5.1) usage was higher in CD4+ T cells of depressed patients than controls.

These receptors' antigens are unknown. The specimen sequenced was CD4+ T cells from PBMCs. The receptors were gathered from a man aged 25-40 years with major depressive disorder.

This clone appeared once. The J gene is TRBJ2-3, the V gene TRBV29-1, with TRBD2 matching 8 bases. The CDR3 length is 15 residues. Unmatched junction bases numbered 12, after V lost 7 bases and J lost 3 bases. CDR1 and CDR2 from the germline V gene are SQVTM and ANQGSEA. CDR3 coding DNA: TGCAGCGGTCAAAGGAGCGGGGGTGGGACAGATACGCAGTATTTT. Translated, it gives CSGQRSGGGTDTQYF.

The chain recombines TRBV5-6 with TRBJ1-4, with D maybe TRBD1 (6 bases). The germline gives CDR1 SGHDT, CDR2 YYEEEE. The CDR3 runs to 14 residues. V lost 0 bases and J lost 8, with 11 bases in between. The CDR3 DNA reads TGTGCCAGCAGCTTGGGAGGGGGAGACGAAAAACTGTTTTTT. Translating it yields CASSLGGGDEKLFF.

This chain joins TRBV6-5 and TRBJ2-3; possible D gene TRBD1, 7 bases. Trimming removed 6 bases from V and 7 bases from J, with 11 bases in between. The CDR3 loop spans 12 amino acids. Germline CDR1 reads MNHEY; CDR2 reads SVGAGI. This CDR3 is CASSSGGYTQYF. Here the CDR3 DNA reads TGTGCCAGCAGCTCAGGGGGGTATACGCAGTATTTT.

J is TRBJ1-6 and V is TRBV2, with D unclear. CDR1 SNHLY and CDR2 FYNNEI come from the germline V gene. V lost 3 bases and J 8 bases, leaving 2 bases between the germline ends. This CDR3 is 11 amino acids long. The CDR3 bases are TGTGCCAGCAGTGACCATTCACCCCTCCACTTT. Protein: CASSDHSPLHF.

The chain combines TRBV7-9 with TRBJ1-2; D not resolved. The CDR3 has 12 residues. Germline V gives CDR1 SEHNR, CDR2 FQNEAQ (reference sequence). The V gene lost 1 base and the J gene lost 5 bases, with 5 bases spanning the gap. The CDR3 is CASSLEGYGYTF. Here the CDR3 DNA reads TGTGCCAGCAGCTTAGAAGGGTATGGCTACACCTTC.

In DNA form, the CDR3 reads TGCGCCAGCAGCTTGGAACGAAGCACAGATACGCAGTATTTT. Translating it yields CASSLERSTDTQYF. The chain carries TRBV5-1 and TRBJ2-3; D is unclear. V lost 0 bases to trimming and J lost 0 bases, with 5 bases between them. CDR3 length: 14 residues. Germline V gene sequence: CDR1 SGHRS, CDR2 YFSETQ.

Here the CDR3 reads CASPGHGLMNTEAFF. CDR3 in DNA: TGTGCCTCCCCGGGGCACGGCTTGATGAACACTGAAGCTTTCTTT. V is TRBV28 and J is TRBJ1-1; D is perhaps TRBD1 (5 bases). V shed 11 bases and J shed 0 bases, with 19 bases lying between them. Per the germline V gene, CDR1 is MDHEN and CDR2 is SYDVKM. The CDR3 length is 15 residues. Full variable domain (missing parts from reference TRBV28 and TRBJ1-1): DVKVTQSSRYLVKRTGEKVFLECVQDMDHENMFWYRQDPGLGLRLIYFSYDVKMKEKGDIPEGYSVSREKKERFSLILESASTNQTSMYLCASPGHGLMNTEAFFGQGTRLTVV.

V and J are TRBV5-1 and TRBJ2-7; D is unresolved. The germline V and J ends were trimmed by 3 bases and 3 bases, with 7 bases remaining between them. Germline CDR1 SGHRS, CDR2 YFSETQ. The CDR3 is made up of 12 amino acids. CDR3 residues: CASSSQGYEQYF. DNA for the CDR3: TGCGCCAGCAGCTCTCAAGGCTACGAGCAGTACTTC.

This clone was counted a single time. CDR3 sequence reads: CASSLIFTDTQYF. The CDR3 nucleotides are TGCGCCAGCAGTTTGATTTTCACAGATACGCAGTATTTT. The chain combines TRBV23-1 with TRBJ2-3; D is unresolved. TRBV23-1 is labeled an ORF, and its function is uncertain. Trimming took off 5 bases at V and 2 bases at J, with 8 bases between the two ends. The CDR3 spans 13 residues.

The V gene is TRBV6-5, the J gene TRBJ1-6; 7 nucleotides align to TRBD1. With V trimmed by 6 bases and J by 6 bases, 5 bases remained unmatched. Per germline, CDR1 MNHEY and CDR2 SVGAGI. CDR3 size: 14 residues. The CDR3: CASSPRDSNSPLHF. CDR3 coding DNA: TGTGCCAGCAGCCCCCGGGACAGTAATTCACCCCTCCACTTT.

The CDR3 DNA reads as TGTGCCAGCTCACTCGCCGGGACAGGGTCACAAGAGACCCAGTACTTC. Its protein is CASSLAGTGSQETQYF. V usage is TRBV18 and J usage is TRBJ2-5, with TRBD1 matching 9 bases. The CDR3 runs 16 residues. CDR1 KGHSH and CDR2 LQKENI come from the germline V gene. The junction had 8 bases not matched to a gene; V was cut back by 4 bases and J by 2 bases. Together with reference TRBV18 and TRBJ2-5, the CDR3 gives the full variable domain: NAGVMQNPRHLVRRRGQEARLRCSPMKGHSHVYWYRQLPEEGLKFMVYLQKENIIDESGMPKERFSAEFPKEGPSILRIQQVVRGDSAAYFCASSLAGTGSQETQYFGPGTRLLVL.

The genes are TRBV2 and TRBJ2-5, with 7 bases fitting TRBD1. The ends lost 0 bases at V and 5 bases at J; junction bases unmatched: 3. CDR1 and CDR2 (germline): SNHLY, FYNNEI. The CDR3 runs to 14 residues. CDR3 nucleotide sequence: TGTGCCAGCAGTGAAGCGAGGACAGGCGAGACCCAGTACTTC. The encoded protein is CASSEARTGETQYF.

In this sample, this clone turned up once. The chain links TRBV6-1 to TRBJ1-5; D call uncertain. Germline CDR1 reads MNHNS; CDR2 reads SASEGT. This CDR3 spans 12 amino acids. V was shortened by 4 bases and J by 0 bases, with 1 base between the two germline ends. CDR3 nucleotides: TGTGCCAGCAGTGTTAGCAATCAGCCCCAGCATTTT. This translates into CASSVSNQPQHF.

The chain is built from TRBV2 and TRBJ1-2; weak D call: TRBD1 (6 bases). V dropped 5 bases and J dropped 6 bases, with 10 bases sitting between them. The CDR3 covers 12 residues. Looked up from germline, CDR1 is SNHLY and CDR2 is FYNNEI. For the CDR3, the DNA is TGTGCCAGCAGTAGCAACAGGGATGGCTACACCTTC. Translated: CASSSNRDGYTF.

This chain uses TRBV19 with TRBJ1-1; D is perhaps TRBD1 (5 bases). V lost 7 bases and J 5 bases, leaving 17 bases between the germline ends. In germline, CDR1 is LNHDA, CDR2 SQIVND (reference sequence). The CDR3 runs to 14 residues. This CDR3 reads CASNRGQGVTEAFF. Here the CDR3 DNA reads TGTGCCAGTAATAGGGGCCAGGGTGTAACTGAAGCTTTCTTT.

The chain couples TRBV18 to TRBJ2-7; 7 nucleotides line up with TRBD1. J lost 6 bases, V lost 4 bases, and 12 bases had no gene match. Germline V CDR1 and CDR2: KGHSH, LQKENI. CDR3 length: 15 amino acids. The CDR3 bases are TGTGCCAGCTCACGGGGGACAGTAGGGGAAAGCGAGCAGTACTTC. Translation gives CASSRGTVGESEQYF.

The chain is built from TRBV6-1 and TRBJ2-7; the D is unclear. CDR1 is MNHNS and CDR2 is SASEGT in the germline V gene. This CDR3 region has 12 residues. The V and J ends lost 7 bases and 3 bases respectively, with 10 bases between them. As DNA, the CDR3 is TGTGCCAGCACCTACTACATCTACGAGCAGTACTTC. It codes for CASTYYIYEQYF.

V usage is TRBV11-1 and J usage is TRBJ2-3; tentatively, D is TRBD2 (6 bases). This CDR3 comprises 14 residues. V was shortened by 5 bases and J by 0 bases, with 9 bases between the two germline ends. Germline V gene sequence: CDR1 SGHAT, CDR2 FQDESV (reference sequence). The CDR3 loop is CASSRRGSTDTQYF. The CDR3 DNA follows: TGTGCCAGCAGCCGTCGGGGGAGCACAGATACGCAGTATTTT. Supplemented by reference TRBV11-1 and TRBJ2-3, the full variable domain reads EAEVAQSPRYKITEKSQAVAFWCDPISGHATLYWYRQILGQGPELLVQFQDESVVDDSQLPKDRFSAERLKGVDSTLKIQPAELGDSAMYLCASSRRGSTDTQYFGPGTRLTVL.

The genes are TRBV5-1 and TRBJ2-7; 8 bases line up with TRBD2. The V segment lost 6 bases and the J segment 4 bases; nucleotides outside the gene matches: 12. This CDR3 is 15 amino acids long. The germline gives CDR1 SGHRS, CDR2 YFSETQ. This CDR3 is CASNPLRLARYEQYF. CDR3 in DNA: TGCGCCAGCAACCCCTTACGACTAGCGAGATACGAGCAGTACTTC. The variable domain in full, with the rest retrieved from reference TRBV5-1 and TRBJ2-7, is KAGVTQTPRYLIKTRGQQVTLSCSPISGHRSVSWYQQTPGQGLQFLFEYFSETQRNKGNFPGRFSGRQFSNSRSEMNVSTLELGDSALYLCASNPLRLARYEQYFGPGTRLTVT.